Described below is a single T cell receptor beta chain sequence and its context. This specimen belongs to a study of OX40 agonist ivuxolimab in advanced cancers. About the study: A mean age of roughly 66 years, range 23 to 79, was recorded, and roughly 83% were male.

Only in-frame clones appear in the TCRdb table, and some are missing; sequencing was by immunoSEQ multiplex PCR. The repertoire consists of some 18,000 clones, with about 90% occurring once and the leading ten covering roughly 49%. V was trimmed by 3 bases and J by 3 bases, leaving 15 bases between them. CDR3 length: 15 residues. Germline V lookup: CDR1 MNHEY, CDR2 SVGAGI. The chain has TRBV6-5 and TRBJ2-7; D possibly matches TRBD1 or TRBD2 (5 bases each). Sequencing used CD4+ or CD8+ T cells sorted from blood, obtained in a trial of the OX40 agonist ivuxolimab. The clonotype originates from an adult with an advanced solid tumor such as melanoma, head and neck, liver or kidney cancer. The CDR3 DNA reads TGTGCCAGCAGTTATTTTAGGGGAGAGGGCTACGAGCAGTACTTC. It translates to CASSYFRGEGYEQYF.